This T cell receptor beta chain was recorded in a study of T cells in localized non-small cell lung cancer. General study findings and limits: Uninvolved adjacent lung had the highest recorded T cell clonality, with tumor below it. Increased T cell density in blood showed an association with longer overall survival.

As to this clone: Antigen unknown.

The length of the CDR3 is 17 residues. V lost 0 bases and J 2 bases, leaving 14 bases between the germline ends. The germline V gene encodes CDR1 MGHRA and CDR2 YSYEKL. The protocol was immunoSEQ multiplex PCR, while the TCRdb copy is restricted to in-frame clones and leaves out a portion. The table shows around 41,000 clones, with 70% to 90% occurring only once. Sequencing was performed on peripheral blood, taken before any cancer treatment. This chain links TRBV4-1 with TRBJ1-5, with D uncertain. The TCR originated in a woman between 18 and 49 years old with stage III lung adenocarcinoma. In DNA form, the CDR3 reads TGCGCCAGCAGCCAAGACCCGGACCACCGGGGCAATCAGCCCCAGCATTTT. This translates into CASSQDPDHRGNQPQHF.